A single sample gave rise to the 27 T cell receptor beta chains below, sequenced in a study of technical replicates of blood from a handful of donors (dated by TCRdb to the late 2010s). Library preparation was by the immunoSEQ multiplex PCR assay. Here the immuneACCESS table is served through TCRdb, limited to in-frame sequences with V and J called. Missing clones are a known gap in these copies; in checked studies unresolved V genes cover under half, and the rest lacks a known reason. This sample holds under 95,000 clones; roughly 94% were observed only once. The ten biggest clones cover roughly 0.25% of the sample. The sequencing input was T cells isolated from PBMCs. All receptors come from a human donor in good health.

The V gene is TRBV29-1, the J gene TRBJ2-5, with TRBD2 identical over 10 bases. CDR3 size: 18 residues. The germline V gene has CDR1 SQVTM and CDR2 ANQGSEA. V dropped 6 bases and J dropped 4; count of bases not matched to a gene: 20. CDR3 nucleotides: TGCAGCGTCTCCCGTGGGTGGTCTAGCGGGAGTACAGGAGAGACCCAGTACTTC. This sequence encodes CSVSRGWSSGSTGETQYF.

Written as DNA, the CDR3 is TGTGCCAGCAGCCTTTTAGGCGGTTATGAGCAGTACTTC. Translation gives CASSLLGGYEQYF. The V call is TRBV13, the J call TRBJ2-7; no clear D gene. This CDR3 spans 13 amino acids. Trimming shortened V by 5 bases and J by 7 bases, and 15 bases separated the two germline ends. Germline V gives CDR1 PRHDT, CDR2 FYEKMQ (reference sequence).

V and J are TRBV4-1 and TRBJ2-5; 8 positions agree with TRBD2. V lost 3 bases, J lost 2 bases, and 17 bases stayed unmatched. The V gene's germline CDR1 is MGHRA and CDR2 YSYEKL. This CDR3 has 19 amino acids. As DNA, the CDR3 is TGCGCCAGCAGCCACCCCCTAGCGGGCGGAGACAAGGTTCAAGAGACCCAGTACTTC. Its translation is CASSHPLAGGDKVQETQYF.

Comments on this clone: The same CDR3 is also encoded by other DNA sequences in this sample. The chain uses TRBV9 and TRBJ2-7; D call uncertain. Germline V lookup: CDR1 SGDLS, CDR2 YYNGEE. The CDR3 has 13 amino acids. The germline V and J ends were trimmed by 0 bases and 2 bases, with 6 bases remaining between them. DNA of the CDR3: TGTGCCAGCAGCGTAGGTCAGACCTACGAGCAGTACTTC. Residues: CASSVGQTYEQYF.

J is TRBJ2-1 and V is TRBV28, with TRBD2 matching over 7 bases. The CDR3 is 13 residues long. Germline trimming cut 6 bases from V and 7 bases from J; bases unmatched to any gene: 6. Per germline, CDR1 MDHEN and CDR2 SYDVKM. In DNA form, the CDR3 reads TGTGCCAGCAGGGCCCGGGGGGTAAATGAGCAGTTCTTC. Its translation is CASRARGVNEQFF. Full variable domain (missing parts from reference TRBV28 and TRBJ2-1): DVKVTQSSRYLVKRTGEKVFLECVQDMDHENMFWYRQDPGLGLRLIYFSYDVKMKEKGDIPEGYSVSREKKERFSLILESASTNQTSMYLCASRARGVNEQFFGPGTRLTVL.

The V call is TRBV5-4, the J call TRBJ1-3; 8 nucleotides align to TRBD1. This CDR3 has 16 residues. V shed 4 bases, J shed 0 bases, and the junction held 6 bases outside the gene matches. The germline CDR1 and CDR2 sequences are SGHNT and YYREEE (reference sequence). The CDR3 spells CASSTGQGFSGNTIYF. The CDR3 DNA sequence: TGTGCCAGCAGCACAGGACAGGGCTTCTCTGGAAACACCATATATTTT.

This chain uses TRBV18 with TRBJ2-7; D is perhaps TRBD1 (6 bases). Germline V lookup: CDR1 KGHSH, CDR2 LQKENI. Trimming removed 1 base from V and 5 bases from J, with 15 bases in between. The CDR3 consists of 15 residues. The CDR3 protein is CASSPRAGVDNEQYF. In DNA, the CDR3 is TGTGCCAGCTCACCACGGGCAGGGGTTGACAACGAGCAGTACTTC.

The chain couples TRBV28 to TRBJ1-5; TRBD1 agrees at 9 bases. Germline V gives CDR1 MDHEN, CDR2 SYDVKM. CDR3 length: 14 amino acids. The J segment lost 7 bases and the V segment lost 5 bases, leaving 6 bases of the junction unmatched. The CDR3 spells CASSRGQGQQPQHF. For the CDR3, the DNA is TGTGCCAGCAGTCGGGGACAGGGCCAACAGCCCCAGCATTTT.

This chain links TRBV25-1 with TRBJ1-5; 8 bases are a match to TRBD1. From germline, CDR1 is MGHDK and CDR2 SYGVNS. V lost 4 bases to trimming and J lost 7 bases; unmatched junction nucleotides: 6. This CDR3 has 14 residues. As DNA, the CDR3 is TGTGCCAGCAGTGGCCAGGGGGCTGGGCAGCCCCAGCATTTT. This translates into CASSGQGAGQPQHF.

This chain connects TRBV4-1 to TRBJ1-5; TRBD1 might be the D (6 bases). This CDR3 comprises 17 residues. Between the trimmed V and J ends, which lost 2 bases and 2 bases, there was a span of 16 bases. Looked up from germline, CDR1 is MGHRA and CDR2 is YSYEKL. CDR3 in amino acids: CASSQQGTGTGNQPQHF. In DNA form, the CDR3 reads TGCGCCAGCAGCCAACAGGGGACGGGGACCGGCAATCAGCCCCAGCATTTT.

The genes are TRBV11-3 and TRBJ1-1; TRBD1 agrees at 8 bases. The V and J ends lost 1 base and 0 bases, in that order; junction bases with no gene match: 7. From germline, CDR1 is SGHNT and CDR2 YENEEA. CDR3 length: 17 amino acids. CDR3 loop: CASSLVGTGDLNTEAFF. In nucleotides, the CDR3 is TGTGCCAGCAGCTTAGTGGGGACAGGAGATTTGAACACTGAAGCTTTCTTT.

V is TRBV6-4 and J is TRBJ2-3; D is ambiguous. The germline gives CDR1 MRHNA, CDR2 SNTAGT. The V end lost 3 bases, the J end lost 5 bases, and 9 bases lay between the germline ends. CDR3 length equals 13 residues. CDR3 sequence: CASSEATRDTQYF. DNA of the CDR3: TGTGCCAGCAGTGAAGCGACGAGAGATACGCAGTATTTT.

This chain connects TRBV10-3 to TRBJ2-1, with 7 bases matching TRBD2. The CDR3 loop spans 17 amino acids. Germline CDR1 ENHRY, CDR2 SYGVKD. After removal of 10 bases from V and 1 base from J, the junction contained 16 bases not matched to a gene. Here the CDR3 DNA reads TGTGCCACCCTCGACTTGAGCGGGAAGCAGTCCTACAATGAGCAGTTCTTC. Its translation: CATLDLSGKQSYNEQFF.

The gene calls are TRBV10-3 and TRBJ1-3; D gene unclear. V lost 4 bases and J 3 bases, leaving 16 bases between the germline ends. Germline loops: CDR1 ENHRY, CDR2 SYGVKD. The CDR3 is 16 amino acids. The CDR3 loop is CAISGEGARLGNTIYF. In DNA form, the CDR3 reads TGTGCCATCAGTGGAGAAGGAGCCCGTCTTGGAAACACCATATATTTT.

The CDR3 coding sequence is TGCGCCAGCAGTGTTGGGCAGGGGATTCAGCCCCAGCATTTT. Translated: CASSVGQGIQPQHF. The V gene is TRBV10-2, the J gene TRBJ1-5; D perhaps matches TRBD1 (6 bases). CDR1 is WSHSY, CDR2 SAAADI, per germline. This CDR3 contains 14 residues. The V end lost 4 bases, the J end lost 6 bases, and 13 bases lay between the germline ends.

V is TRBV7-8 and J is TRBJ1-6; D gene ambiguous. Germline assignment: CDR1 SGHVS and CDR2 FQNEAQ. The CDR3 has 18 amino acids. Trimming stripped 5 bases from V and 4 bases from J, with 21 bases between. The CDR3 sequence: CASSPTTQAGIYNSPLHF. The CDR3 DNA sequence: TGTGCCAGCAGCCCAACGACCCAGGCGGGGATTTATAATTCACCCCTCCACTTT.

The chain joins TRBV6-4 to TRBJ1-6; 8 nucleotides agree with TRBD1. The CDR3 is 14 residues long. V dropped 3 bases and J dropped 11; count of bases not matched to a gene: 6. The V gene's germline CDR1 is MRHNA and CDR2 SNTAGT. CDR3 protein: CASSESGTGTPLHF. CDR3 in DNA: TGTGCCAGCAGTGAATCCGGGACAGGCACACCCCTCCACTTT.

A single count supports this clone. The V gene is TRBV6-1, the J gene TRBJ1-5, with 7 bases lining up with TRBD1. V lost 2 bases to trimming and J lost 7 bases; unmatched junction nucleotides: 14. Germline assignment: CDR1 MNHNS and CDR2 SASEGT. This CDR3 spans 17 amino acids. The CDR3 DNA sequence: TGTGCCAGCAGTGAAAAGGACAGGAGGGACCCTGGGCAGCCCCAGCATTTT. Translating it yields CASSEKDRRDPGQPQHF.

A single count supports this clone. The chain links TRBV27 to TRBJ2-6; 7 bases fit TRBD2. CDR3 length equals 17 residues. Per germline, CDR1 MNHEY and CDR2 SMNVEV (reference sequence). J gave up 2 bases and V 2 bases, and 6 bases lay outside the gene matches. The CDR3 sequence is CASSLGVGGAGANVLTF. The DNA of the CDR3 is TGTGCCAGCAGTTTAGGCGTTGGGGGGGCTGGGGCCAACGTCCTGACTTTC.

This chain links TRBV5-1 with TRBJ2-7; TRBD1 aligns across 9 bases. The CDR3 sequence is 15 residues long. Germline assignment: CDR1 SGHRS and CDR2 YFSETQ. V gave up 3 bases and J gave up 2 bases; unmatched junction bases: 6. CDR3 region: CASSSGTGITYEQYF. For the CDR3, the DNA is TGCGCCAGCAGCTCCGGGACAGGGATCACCTACGAGCAGTACTTC.

V usage is TRBV27 and J usage is TRBJ1-2; tentatively, D is TRBD1 (5 bases). V was pared by 5 bases and J by 5 bases, with 24 bases between. CDR1 is MNHEY and CDR2 is SMNVEV in the germline V gene (reference sequence). CDR3 length equals 17 residues. Here the CDR3 reads CASSPYHQTGGRYGYTF. CDR3 DNA sequence: TGTGCCAGCAGTCCCTACCACCAAACGGGGGGTCGGTATGGCTACACCTTC.

As concerns this clone: Sequence at one end of the junction differs from germline and may be a read error. The chain uses TRBV7-9 and TRBJ1-1; 11 bases fit TRBD1. The CDR3 contains 16 residues. CDR1 SEHNR and CDR2 FQNEAQ come from the germline V gene (reference sequence). Written as DNA, the CDR3 is TGTGCCAGCAGCGTAGCCGGGACAGGGGGTTTAGGTGAAGCTTTCTTT. Protein product: CASSVAGTGGLGEAFF. Supplemented by reference TRBV7-9 and TRBJ1-1, the full variable domain reads DTGVSQNPRHKITKRGQNVTFRCDPISEHNRLYWYRQTLGQGPEFLTYFQNEAQLEKSRLLSDRFSAERPKGSFSTLEIQRTEQGDSAMYLCASSVAGTGGLGEAFFGQGTRLTVV.

The chain couples TRBV7-9 to TRBJ1-5; no clear D gene. This CDR3 is 13 amino acids long. CDR1 and CDR2 from the germline V gene are SEHNR and FQNEAQ (reference sequence). V lost 1 base and J 4 bases, leaving 5 bases between the germline ends. The CDR3 reads CASSLGVNQPQHF. The CDR3 coding sequence is TGTGCCAGCAGCTTAGGCGTTAATCAGCCCCAGCATTTT.

The chain combines TRBV5-1 with TRBJ2-1, with a weak D call TRBD2 (6 bases). CDR1 and CDR2 from the germline V gene are SGHRS and YFSETQ. V lost 0 bases and J lost 6, with 16 bases in between. The CDR3 extends over 16 amino acids. The CDR3 DNA follows: TGCGCCAGCAGCTTGGAGCTAGCGAGGTCTATCAATGAGCAGTTCTTC. Protein sequence: CASSLELARSINEQFF.

V is TRBV28 and J is TRBJ1-5; TRBD1 matches at 9 bases. The germline CDR1 and CDR2 sequences are MDHEN and SYDVKM. J gave up 6 bases and V 1 base, and 4 bases lay outside the gene matches. The CDR3 is 15 amino acids. The DNA for the CDR3 is TGTGCCAGCAGTTTATTACAGGGGGCCATTCAGCCCCAGCATTTT. Encoded protein: CASSLLQGAIQPQHF.

The sample holds one count of this clone. The chain employs TRBV6-5 and TRBJ2-3; 14 bases line up with TRBD2. Germline CDR1 reads MNHEY; CDR2 reads SVGAGI. V shed 6 bases and J 7 bases; nucleotides not matched to a gene: 3. The CDR3 has 14 amino acids. CDR3 amino acids: CASRRTSGGNTQYF. The CDR3 DNA reads as TGTGCCAGCAGAAGGACTAGCGGGGGGAATACGCAGTATTTT.

The V call is TRBV7-2, the J call TRBJ2-7, with 7 bases aligning to TRBD2. V gave up 1 base and J gave up 4 bases; unmatched junction bases: 19. Per the germline V gene, CDR1 is SGHTA and CDR2 is FQGNSA. The CDR3 extends over 19 amino acids. CDR3 sequence (DNA): TGTGCCAGCAGCTTAGTGGGCGGGAGTCCGGCGACCATCCCGTACGAGCAGTACTTC. Residues: CASSLVGGSPATIPYEQYF.